The subject of this entry is one T cell receptor beta chain. Its antigen is not identified. Ophthalmopathy patients had Clinical Activity Score at least 3, NOSPECS grade at least 4, duration under 3 months. RNA transcripts served as the template for amplifying TCR beta CDR3 regions. HTBI primers drove first-round RT-PCR of the TCR CDR3. TCRdb re-called the multiplex PCR reads with MiXCR, one entry per CDR3 protein. The sample carries under 350,000 distinct CDR3 sequences, 15% to 20% recorded once. This specimen comes from a study of T cells in Graves' hyperthyroidism and ophthalmopathy. General study results and limits: Among thyroid clonotypes expanded above 0.001, most also appeared in blood. Model-based prediction identified ophthalmopathy a median 6.5 months prior to its onset.

The V and J ends lost 2 bases and 0 bases respectively, with 5 bases between them. Germline V gene sequence: CDR1 LNHDA, CDR2 SQIVND (reference sequence). The CDR3 covers 14 residues. This sequence originates from an older woman with Graves' ophthalmopathy. This chain joins TRBV19 and TRBJ1-5; the D is unclear. The source material was blood. In nucleotides, the CDR3 is TGTGCCAGTAGTATACGGGCTAGCAATCAGCCCCAGCATTTT. It codes for CASSIRASNQPQHF.